One sample yielded the 19 T cell receptor beta chains listed below, sequenced in a study of OX40 agonist ivuxolimab in advanced cancers. Measured with immunoSEQ multiplex PCR; TCRdb has only the in-frame clones, and not every one. Counted here are about 110,000 clones, 90% occurring once; the ten biggest clones make up more than 0.4%. This specimen consisted of CD4+ or CD8+ T cells sorted from blood, obtained in a trial of the OX40 agonist ivuxolimab. These receptors came from an adult with an advanced solid tumor such as melanoma, head and neck, liver or kidney cancer.

The chain couples TRBV9 to TRBJ1-1; D remains unclear. The V gene's germline CDR1 is SGDLS and CDR2 YYNGEE. This CDR3 has 16 residues. Between the trimmed V and J ends, which lost 1 base and 1 base, there was a span of 14 bases. In DNA form, the CDR3 reads TGTGCCAGCAGCGTAACCCCAAAGGCGGGGAACACTGAAGCTTTCTTT. Residues: CASSVTPKAGNTEAFF.

J is TRBJ2-7 and V is TRBV2, with D unclear. V was pared by 4 bases and J by 0 bases, with 7 bases between. Germline CDR1 is SNHLY and CDR2 is FYNNEI. This CDR3 is 13 amino acids long. The CDR3 loop reads CASSGVSSYEQYF. The CDR3 DNA reads as TGTGCCAGCAGTGGAGTCAGCTCCTACGAGCAGTACTTC.

The chain employs TRBV9 and TRBJ2-3; 10 bases align to TRBD2. This CDR3 has 15 amino acids. The germline V gene encodes CDR1 SGDLS and CDR2 YYNGEE. V lost 2 bases and J lost 2; bases outside the gene matches: 2. The CDR3 DNA reads as TGTGCCAGCAGCGTGACTAGCGGGTCCACAGATACGCAGTATTTT. Its translation is CASSVTSGSTDTQYF.

J is TRBJ1-2 and V is TRBV7-9; tentative D call: TRBD1 (5 bases). From germline, CDR1 is SEHNR and CDR2 FQNEAQ (reference sequence). The CDR3 runs 13 residues. Deletions cut 5 bases from V and 8 bases from J, with 15 bases between. CDR3 DNA: TGTGCCAGCAGCCTCGGGGGTTGGGGCGGCTACACCTTC. It is translated as CASSLGGWGGYTF.

The V call is TRBV4-3, the J call TRBJ2-1, with 10 bases that match TRBD1. There are 16 residues in the CDR3. Germline CDR1 is LGHNA and CDR2 is YSLEER. J lost 7 bases, V lost 4 bases, and 10 bases had no gene match. The CDR3 nucleotides are TGCGCCAGCAGCCCCTGGGGACAGGGGACGATAAATGAGCAGTTCTTC. Residues: CASSPWGQGTINEQFF.

The chain employs TRBV18 and TRBJ2-7, with 9 bases identical to TRBD2. CDR3 size: 16 residues. Germline V gives CDR1 KGHSH, CDR2 LQKENI. V gave up 0 bases and J gave up 3 bases; unmatched junction bases: 6. CDR3 in DNA: TGTGCCAGCTCACCACCGAGCGGGGGGATCCACTACGAGCAGTACTTC. It is translated as CASSPPSGGIHYEQYF. The whole variable domain, filled in from reference TRBV18 and TRBJ2-7, reads NAGVMQNPRHLVRRRGQEARLRCSPMKGHSHVYWYRQLPEEGLKFMVYLQKENIIDESGMPKERFSAEFPKEGPSILRIQQVVRGDSAAYFCASSPPSGGIHYEQYFGPGTRLTVT.

This chain joins TRBV6-1 and TRBJ2-6, with D possibly being TRBD2 (6 bases). The ends were cut back, 3 bases at V and 3 bases at J, with 12 bases in the middle. Germline V gene lookup returns CDR1 MNHNS and CDR2 SASEGT. The CDR3 sequence is 16 residues long. The CDR3 sequence is CASSENQGGGANVLTF. The CDR3 nucleotides read TGTGCCAGCAGTGAGAACCAGGGAGGTGGGGCCAACGTCCTGACTTTC.

The chain joins TRBV5-4 to TRBJ1-2; D unresolved. Germline assignment: CDR1 SGHNT and CDR2 YYREEE (reference sequence). V lost 0 bases, J lost 4 bases, and 7 bases lay in between. The CDR3 is 13 amino acids. The chain's CDR3 is CASSLGSGYGYTF. CDR3 nucleotides: TGTGCCAGCAGCTTGGGCAGTGGCTATGGCTACACCTTC.

The chain carries TRBV4-1 and TRBJ2-2; a weak D match, TRBD1 (6 bases). The CDR3 runs 16 residues. Germline CDR1 MGHRA, CDR2 YSYEKL. The V end was cut by 3 bases, the J end by 3 bases, with 14 bases between. CDR3 amino acids: CASSQNPSGDTGELFF. CDR3 sequence (DNA): TGCGCCAGCAGCCAGAACCCGTCAGGGGACACCGGGGAGCTGTTTTTT.

This clone came up once. The sample has other DNA sequences that encode this CDR3 too. This chain links TRBV14 with TRBJ2-7; D is undetermined. Germline V gives CDR1 SGHDN, CDR2 FVKESK. V lost 4 bases and J lost 2, with 3 bases in between. CDR3 size: 11 residues. In nucleotides, the CDR3 is TGTGCCAGCAGCCGCACCTACGAGCAGTACTTC. It translates to CASSRTYEQYF.

Worth noting for this clone: Other DNA variants within this sample encode the same CDR3. The chain recombines TRBV7-9 with TRBJ2-7; TRBD1 is a possible D gene (5 bases). The CDR3 covers 12 residues. Germline CDR1 reads SEHNR; CDR2 reads FQNEAQ (reference sequence). Trimming removed 6 bases at V and 4 bases at J, with 10 bases between. The CDR3 protein is CASSSQGYEQYF. In DNA form, the CDR3 reads TGTGCCAGCAGTTCCCAGGGTTACGAGCAGTACTTC. The whole variable domain, filled in from reference TRBV7-9 and TRBJ2-7, reads DTGVSQNPRHKITKRGQNVTFRCDPISEHNRLYWYRQTLGQGPEFLTYFQNEAQLEKSRLLSDRFSAERPKGSFSTLEIQRTEQGDSAMYLCASSSQGYEQYFGPGTRLTVT.

On this clone itself: The sample has other DNA sequences that encode this CDR3 too. This chain uses TRBV7-2 with TRBJ2-7; a weak D match, TRBD1 (6 bases). The CDR3 runs 14 residues. Trimming left V 5 bases short and J 0 bases short, with 11 bases between. CDR1 is SGHTA, CDR2 FQGNSA, per germline. The CDR3 DNA follows: TGTGCCAGCAGCCCTACAGGGTACTCCTACGAGCAGTACTTC. Protein sequence: CASSPTGYSYEQYF.

The chain is built from TRBV5-4 and TRBJ1-4; D remains ambiguous. With 0 bases removed from V and 7 bases from J, the gap between germline ends came to 7 bases. CDR3 length: 13 residues. The V gene's germline CDR1 is SGHNT and CDR2 YYREEE (reference sequence). The CDR3 bases are TGTGCCAGCAGCTTGGCCGCATCTGAAAAACTGTTTTTT. Translated: CASSLAASEKLFF.

The J gene is TRBJ1-3, the V gene TRBV9; D is unclear. This CDR3 region has 14 residues. The V and J ends lost 4 bases and 0 bases respectively, with 8 bases between them. Germline-derived CDR1 and CDR2 are SGDLS and YYNGEE. CDR3 amino acids: CASSPNFSGNTIYF. The CDR3, as DNA: TGTGCCAGCAGCCCTAATTTCTCTGGAAACACCATATATTTT. The full variable domain, in which reference TRBV9 and TRBJ1-3 provide the parts outside the CDR3, is DSGVTQTPKHLITATGQRVTLRCSPRSGDLSVYWYQQSLDQGLQFLIQYYNGEERAKGNILERFSAQQFPDLHSELNLSSLELGDSALYFCASSPNFSGNTIYFGEGSWLTVV.

The chain carries TRBV6-5 and TRBJ1-4; the D gene is possibly TRBD1 (5 bases). Trimming removed 6 bases at V and 3 bases at J, with 11 bases between. The CDR3 sequence is 14 residues long. The germline gives CDR1 MNHEY, CDR2 SVGAGI. CDR3 sequence reads: CASRYQGANEKLFF. For the CDR3, the DNA is TGTGCCAGCAGGTACCAGGGAGCTAATGAAAAACTGTTTTTT.

The rearrangement links TRBV19 to TRBJ2-7; D is perhaps TRBD2 (6 bases). In germline, CDR1 is LNHDA, CDR2 SQIVND (reference sequence). The V end lost 6 bases, the J end lost 2 bases, and 11 bases lay between the germline ends. The CDR3 has 13 residues. The CDR3 spells CASSPEGPYEQYF. The CDR3, as DNA: TGTGCCAGTAGCCCGGAGGGGCCCTACGAGCAGTACTTC.

The chain employs TRBV30 and TRBJ1-2; no firm D call. Between the trimmed V and J ends, which lost 2 bases and 5 bases, there was a span of 18 bases. The CDR3 is 15 amino acids. Germline V gene sequence: CDR1 GTSNPN, CDR2 SVGIG (reference sequence). The CDR3 DNA reads as TGTGCCTGGAGTTCAAGTAGGGCCAAATTATATGGCTACACCTTC. The encoded protein is CAWSSSRAKLYGYTF.

The rearrangement links TRBV5-1 to TRBJ2-1; 7 bases are shared with TRBD2. Germline loops: CDR1 SGHRS, CDR2 YFSETQ. Losses at the gene ends were 4 bases for V and 3 bases for J; bases not matched to a gene: 10. This CDR3 region has 16 residues. CDR3 amino acids: CASSPQNSGRYNEQFF. The CDR3 nucleotides are TGCGCCAGCAGCCCGCAAAATAGCGGGCGCTACAATGAGCAGTTCTTC.

This chain uses TRBV5-1 with TRBJ2-3; D not certain. Germline V gene data show CDR1 as SGHRS and CDR2 as YFSETQ. V lost 4 bases and J 5 bases, leaving 5 bases between the germline ends. The CDR3 totals 11 residues. This CDR3 reads CASSLGDTQYF. The CDR3 DNA reads TGCGCCAGCAGCCTGGGAGATACGCAGTATTTT. Looking up the rest from reference TRBV5-1 and TRBJ2-3 gives the full variable domain: KAGVTQTPRYLIKTRGQQVTLSCSPISGHRSVSWYQQTPGQGLQFLFEYFSETQRNKGNFPGRFSGRQFSNSRSEMNVSTLELGDSALYLCASSLGDTQYFGPGTRLTVL.